The entry below describes one T cell receptor beta chain. Its antigen is undetermined. Clones were sequenced by immunoSEQ multiplex PCR, and TCRdb holds only the in-frame ones, with some missing. The table shows more than 100,000 clones, with 75% to 85% occurring only once. This sample was included in a study of T cell responses to AZD1222 COVID-19 vaccine. Findings of the study overall: Clonal diversity may have been underestimated in mostly white British donors. Two AZD1222 administrations were followed by greater Spike-specific TCR breadth and depth. With dominance at 160-218 and 743-854, vaccine-associated CD4 TCRs spanned spike.

Trimming took 7 bases from V and 1 from J, leaving 13 bases between them. Germline lookup yields CDR1 LNHDA and CDR2 SQIVND (reference sequence). CDR3 size: 14 residues. Sequences were derived from peripheral blood, sampled 28 days after the second dose of the MenACWY control vaccine. The TCR sequence derives from an adult who received the MenACWY meningococcal vaccine as a control. V and J are TRBV19 and TRBJ1-1, with D possibly matching TRBD1 (6 bases). This CDR3 reads CASTLDRRNTEAFF. The CDR3 coding sequence is TGTGCCAGTACCTTGGACAGACGGAACACTGAAGCTTTCTTT.